The 26 T cell receptor beta chains in this list originate from one sample, sequenced in a study of blood T cell repertoires in COVID-19. Generated by immunoSEQ multiplex PCR, the TCRdb table keeps only in-frame clones and is missing some. The repertoire holds 200,000 to 300,000 clones, with approximately 86% as singletons. Sequencing was done on a sample of peripheral blood. The origin of the receptors is a human donor in a cohort sampled during active COVID-19.

The chain uses TRBV28 and TRBJ2-7; 7 positions match TRBD2. The CDR3 length is 17 residues. Germline V gene data show CDR1 as MDHEN and CDR2 as SYDVKM. Trimming removed 7 bases from V and 1 base from J; junction bases left unmatched: 16. This CDR3 reads CASKGGPSQLGSYEQYF. DNA for the CDR3: TGTGCCAGCAAGGGAGGGCCTTCGCAACTCGGGTCCTACGAGCAGTACTTC.

This rearrangement joins TRBV30 to TRBJ1-5; weak D call: TRBD1 (5 bases). This CDR3 contains 13 residues. V was cut by 1 base and J by 7 bases, with 11 bases left in between. Germline loops: CDR1 GTSNPN, CDR2 SVGIG (reference sequence). CDR3 nucleotides: TGTGCCTGGAGTGGGAACAGGAACCAGCCCCAGCATTTT. It translates to CAWSGNRNQPQHF.

The rearrangement joins TRBV28 to TRBJ1-4; no clear D. CDR3 length: 16 residues. CDR1 is MDHEN and CDR2 is SYDVKM in the germline V gene. With 3 bases removed from V and 8 bases from J, the gap between germline ends came to 19 bases. The CDR3: CASSLTFDGSTEKLFF. DNA of the CDR3: TGTGCCAGCAGTTTGACTTTCGACGGATCAACAGAAAAACTGTTTTTT.

In regard to this clone: One end of the junction varies from germline; a read error may be responsible. The chain employs TRBV2 and TRBJ2-7, with 10 bases fitting TRBD2. The CDR3 consists of 15 residues. CDR1 and CDR2 (germline): SNHLY, FYNNEI. CDR3 in amino acids: CASSALAGEISWMHF. The CDR3 region has the DNA TGTGCCAGCAGTGCCCTAGCGGGAGAAATTTCCTGGATGCACTTC. Using reference TRBV2 and TRBJ2-7 for the parts outside the CDR3, the full variable domain is EPEVTQTPSHQVTQMGQEVILRCVPISNHLYFYWYRQILGQKVEFLVSFYNNEISEKSEIFDDQFSVERPDGSNFTLKIRSTKLEDSAMYFCASSALAGEISWMHFGPGTRLTVT.

CDR3 amino acids: CAWSGAGGGWSTEAFF. The CDR3 nucleotides read TGTGCCTGGAGCGGAGCAGGAGGAGGCTGGAGCACTGAAGCTTTCTTT. The gene calls are TRBV30 and TRBJ1-1; D is undetermined. The V end was cut by 3 bases, the J end by 4 bases, with 21 bases between. The germline gives CDR1 GTSNPN, CDR2 SVGIG (reference sequence). The CDR3 covers 16 residues.

In its sample, this clone was seen once. The rearrangement uses TRBV11-2 and TRBJ2-1; D call uncertain. Trimming shortened V by 0 bases and J by 3 bases, and 9 bases separated the two germline ends. Germline V gene data show CDR1 as SGHAT and CDR2 as FQNNGV. The CDR3 totals 15 residues. The DNA of the CDR3 is TGTGCCAGCAGCTTAGATTCGACTTACTACAATGAGCAGTTCTTC. Translating gives CASSLDSTYYNEQFF.

This rearrangement joins TRBV21-1 to TRBJ2-6; TRBD1, the table's D call, lacks a check against the DNA. TRBV21-1 is classified as a pseudogene. The CDR3 sequence is 18 residues long. In nucleotides, the CDR3 is TGTGCCAGCAGCAGGGTGCAGGGGCCCACCTCTGGGGCCAACGTCCTGACTTTC. It encodes CASSRVQGPTSGANVLTF.

This chain connects TRBV7-2 to TRBJ1-3; D ambiguous. This CDR3 has 15 amino acids. Trimming cost V 5 bases and J 1 base, with 12 bases left between them. Germline V gene lookup returns CDR1 SGHTA and CDR2 FQGNSA. The CDR3 loop reads CASSPVETSGNTIYF. The DNA for the CDR3 is TGTGCCAGCAGCCCTGTTGAGACATCTGGAAACACCATATATTTT.

This chain connects TRBV11-2 to TRBJ2-7, with D perhaps matching TRBD2 (5 bases). V gave up 5 bases and J gave up 4 bases, with 21 bases separating them. Germline assignment: CDR1 SGHAT and CDR2 FQNNGV. CDR3 size: 16 residues. CDR3 coding DNA: TGTGCCAGCAGCCCCCTGTCTAGGACTCAAAGGTACGAGCAGTACTTC. Protein sequence: CASSPLSRTQRYEQYF.

V is TRBV4-3 and J is TRBJ2-1; 7 nucleotides align to TRBD2. In germline, CDR1 is LGHNA, CDR2 YSLEER. The CDR3 extends over 13 amino acids. Trimming at V came to 0 bases and at J to 9 bases, leaving 2 bases not matched to a gene. The CDR3 is CASSQDPGGEQFF. The CDR3 region has the DNA TGCGCCAGCAGCCAAGATCCGGGGGGTGAGCAGTTCTTC.

The J gene is TRBJ2-7, the V gene TRBV4-3, with D perhaps matching TRBD1 (5 bases). The CDR3 spans 13 residues. Germline V gene data show CDR1 as LGHNA and CDR2 as YSLEER. V lost 1 base to trimming and J lost 7 bases, with 11 bases between them. In DNA, the CDR3 is TGCGCCAGCAGCCAAGGACAGTTGGGGGAGCAGTACTTC. Translated: CASSQGQLGEQYF.

J is TRBJ1-2 and V is TRBV5-8; the D gene is possibly TRBD1 (6 bases). Trimming took 4 bases from V and 4 from J, leaving 11 bases between them. Germline V gene data show CDR1 as SGHTS and CDR2 as YDEGEE. This CDR3 spans 13 amino acids. The CDR3 DNA reads TGTGCCAGCAGCCCGGACAGTTCCTATGGCTACACCTTC. Translated, it gives CASSPDSSYGYTF.

The V call is TRBV5-1, the J call TRBJ2-3, with D uncertain. V lost 5 bases to trimming and J lost 3 bases, with 10 bases between them. The germline V gene encodes CDR1 SGHRS and CDR2 YFSETQ. CDR3 length: 13 amino acids. The CDR3 loop reads CASRPPETDTQYF. The CDR3 DNA reads TGCGCCAGCAGGCCGCCGGAGACAGATACGCAGTATTTT.

The rearrangement links TRBV6-5 to TRBJ1-3; 8 bases are a match to TRBD1. The V segment lost 6 bases and the J segment 0 bases; nucleotides outside the gene matches: 4. The CDR3 extends over 15 amino acids. Germline loops: CDR1 MNHEY, CDR2 SVGAGI. CDR3 nucleotides: TGTGCCAGCAGGGCACAGGGGGACTCTGGAAACACCATATATTTT. Protein product: CASRAQGDSGNTIYF.

The CDR3 sequence is CASSQEPGQGAYEQYF. The CDR3 nucleotides read TGCGCCAGCAGCCAAGAGCCGGGACAGGGGGCGTACGAGCAGTACTTC. The chain employs TRBV4-3 and TRBJ2-7; 12 bases agree with TRBD1. This CDR3 is built from 16 residues. Trimming took 0 bases from V and 4 from J; bases not matched to a gene: 4. In germline, CDR1 is LGHNA, CDR2 YSLEER.

The chain has TRBV6-5 and TRBJ1-1; D is unclear. Trimming cost V 2 bases and J 1 base, with 8 bases left between them. The CDR3 is made up of 14 amino acids. Per germline, CDR1 MNHEY and CDR2 SVGAGI. The CDR3 loop reads CASSYDAPNTEAFF. Written as DNA, the CDR3 is TGTGCCAGCAGTTACGATGCGCCGAACACTGAAGCTTTCTTT.

This chain joins TRBV28 and TRBJ2-7, with TRBD1 identical over 8 bases. The germline gives CDR1 MDHEN, CDR2 SYDVKM. The V and J ends lost 5 bases and 6 bases, in that order; junction bases with no gene match: 9. The CDR3 spans 14 residues. This chain's CDR3 is CASSPDRGPIEQYF. The CDR3 DNA follows: TGTGCCAGCAGTCCCGACAGGGGTCCAATCGAGCAGTACTTC.

The chain has TRBV25-1 and TRBJ1-1; D is ambiguous. This CDR3 contains 13 residues. Looked up from germline, CDR1 is MGHDK and CDR2 is SYGVNS. V lost 0 bases, J lost 0 bases, and 2 bases lay in between. This CDR3 is CASSEYMNTEAFF. CDR3 sequence (DNA): TGTGCCAGCAGTGAATACATGAACACTGAAGCTTTCTTT.

This chain joins TRBV3-1 (or the pseudogene TRBV3-2) and TRBJ1-3; D is ambiguous. Trimming took off 4 bases at V and 0 bases at J, with 10 bases between the two ends. CDR1 and CDR2 from the germline V gene are LGHDT and YNNKEL (reference sequence). The CDR3 contains 15 residues. CDR3 in DNA: TGTGCCAGCAGCCGGAAACCTAGCTCTGGAAACACCATATATTTT. Translated, it gives CASSRKPSSGNTIYF.

This clone was counted only a few times. The chain employs TRBV7-2 and TRBJ2-7, with D perhaps TRBD1 (5 bases). V lost 6 bases and J lost 0, with 12 bases in between. The CDR3 runs 14 residues. Per the germline V gene, CDR1 is SGHTA and CDR2 is FQGNSA. The CDR3 DNA reads TGTGCCAGCAGGCCATCCAGGGTCTCCTACGAGCAGTACTTC. It is translated as CASRPSRVSYEQYF.

The V and J genes are TRBV12-3 or TRBV12-4 and TRBJ1-5; D might be TRBD1 (6 bases). This CDR3 has 13 residues. Trimming shortened V by 7 bases and J by 4 bases, and 11 bases separated the two germline ends. The CDR3 spells CASTSDRNQPQHF. Here the CDR3 DNA reads TGTGCCAGCACCTCGGACAGAAATCAGCCCCAGCATTTT.

The CDR3 protein is CASSLARAYGYTF. In DNA, the CDR3 is TGTGCCAGCAGCTTGGCCAGGGCTTATGGCTACACCTTC. This rearrangement joins TRBV5-4 to TRBJ1-2; maybe TRBD1 (5 bases). CDR1 is SGHNT, CDR2 YYREEE, per germline (reference sequence). The CDR3 is made up of 13 amino acids. Trimming took 0 bases from V and 5 from J, leaving 8 bases between them. Filled out from reference TRBV5-4 and TRBJ1-2, the complete variable domain reads ETGVTQSPTHLIKTRGQQVTLRCSSQSGHNTVSWYQQALGQGPQFIFQYYREEENGRGNFPPRFSGLQFPNYSSELNVNALELDDSALYLCASSLARAYGYTFGSGTRLTVV.

The chain has TRBV7-3 and TRBJ2-1; no definite D call. The CDR3 has 14 amino acids. Trimming removed 6 bases at V and 4 bases at J, with 13 bases between. In germline, CDR1 is SGHTA, CDR2 FQGTGA. The CDR3 DNA sequence: TGTGCCAGCAGTCCGATGGTCAGTTACAATGAGCAGTTCTTC. It is translated as CASSPMVSYNEQFF.

The chain is built from TRBV4-3 and TRBJ1-2; D possibly corresponds to TRBD1 (5 bases). V lost 0 bases to trimming and J lost 4 bases, with 18 bases between them. The CDR3 spans 17 residues. Germline CDR1 LGHNA, CDR2 YSLEER. This CDR3 is CASSQDYPQGLGYGYTF. CDR3 bases: TGCGCCAGCAGCCAAGATTACCCCCAGGGCCTAGGCTATGGCTACACCTTC.

The chain has TRBV6-2 or TRBV6-3 and TRBJ1-5; 7 bases are a match to TRBD1. The CDR3 is made up of 16 amino acids. The germline V gene encodes CDR1 MNHEY and CDR2 SVGEGT. Trimming cost V 0 bases and J 3 bases; bases outside gene matches: 5. The CDR3 sequence: CASSYSSRGVNQPQHF. The CDR3 region has the DNA TGTGCCAGCAGTTACTCGTCCAGGGGGGTCAATCAGCCCCAGCATTTT.

The chain has TRBV18 and TRBJ1-4, with D perhaps matching TRBD1 (6 bases). Germline CDR1 reads KGHSH; CDR2 reads LQKENI. Trimming removed 4 bases at V and 5 bases at J, with 11 bases between. The CDR3 spans 14 residues. The CDR3 spells CASSQGGPNEKLFF. The CDR3 DNA reads TGTGCCAGCTCACAGGGGGGGCCAAATGAAAAACTGTTTTTT. The full variable domain, with the rest looked up from reference TRBV18 and TRBJ1-4, is NAGVMQNPRHLVRRRGQEARLRCSPMKGHSHVYWYRQLPEEGLKFMVYLQKENIIDESGMPKERFSAEFPKEGPSILRIQQVVRGDSAAYFCASSQGGPNEKLFFGSGTQLSVL.